This TCR beta chain comes out of a study of beta chain features in type 1 diabetes (dated 2018 in TCRdb). Concerning the study at large: Patients and healthy donors did not differ in mean age, gender distribution, total cell number or subset yield. A total of over 95,000,000 sorted cells were examined across all samples, and RNA yield correlated strongly with the number of cells per subset. In the study, TCRB repertoires of sorted circulating CD4+ T cell subsets from recently diagnosed type 1 diabetes patients were compared with those of matched healthy donors. Naive and central memory subsets were obtained from all 28 donors, but regulatory and stem cell-like memory subsets were isolated from only 8 patients and 8 healthy donors. Broad study findings and their caveats: Naive, central memory and regulatory TCRB repertoires appeared to be more alike among patients than among healthy donors. In all four CD4+ subsets, TCRB CDR3 length was moderately but significantly shorter in type 1 diabetes patients. Because cDNA was sequenced instead of genomic DNA, activated cells with high expression could be over-represented, although the groups did not differ in activation or CD3 levels. Because small numbers of individuals were included in the HLA sub-analyses, any influence of HLA type on TCRB rearrangement was left unresolved. PCR may preferentially amplify shorter templates, but because patient and control samples were amplified and corrected together, any resulting skew would affect both groups equally. At VDJ recombination sites, type 1 diabetes patients had fewer insertions and more deleted nucleotides, which implies abnormalities in thymic rearrangement.

Of note for this clone: It lacks a known antigen. No base qualities exist here, and no much larger clone lies one base off it.

A single peripheral blood draw of about 116 mL on average was collected from each donor into heparinised tubes. Using a panel that included CD45RO, CCR7, CD25, CD127, CD95 and CD27, naive, central memory, regulatory and stem cell-like memory CD4+ T cells were sorted on a BD FACSAria II. Every sorted population had a purity above 95%. PBMCs were isolated immediately by Lymphoprep density gradient centrifugation and stained directly without culture. So that batch effects would be minimized, each experiment stained and sorted samples in pairs, pairing one healthy donor with one patient. The junction shows trimming of 5 bases on V and 7 bases on J, and the gene matches do not reach 10 bases of it. Including the terminal cysteine and phenylalanine, the CDR3 comprises 16 residues. Only CDR3 DNA remains: 48 bases, in frame from the first base. The germline V gene yields SGHTA for CDR1 and FQGNSA for CDR2.

The entire isolated RNA was reverse transcribed using the High Capacity cDNA Reverse Transcription Kit, and thus expressed TCRB transcripts were sequenced. Naive, central memory and regulatory T cell samples underwent deep immunoSEQ sequencing, averaging about 3.57 million total reads per sample. After sorted cells were lysed in RLT buffer, RNA was extracted with DNase-treated RNeasy Micro or Mini kits, with the choice depending on cell number. To prevent cross-contamination, each cell subset was processed individually, whereas patient and healthy donor samples were processed jointly. TCRB sequences were amplified from cDNA with the immunoSEQ multiplex PCR, producing 87-bp fragments spanning the CDR3 region. Sequencing of the amplicons was done on the Illumina HiSeq platform. Per the source publication's procedure: Synthetic template baselines were used to correct PCR bias computationally, reads within Hamming distance 2 were collapsed, and singletons that could not be merged were discarded. Reads were aligned to IMGT to assign V, D and J genes, CDR3 length, and insertions or deletions at six rearrangement sites. Within each subset, clonotype counts were normalized to the number of sorted cells before true diversity and Gini coefficients were calculated with the tcR R package. The overlap coefficient, calculated on TCRB nucleotide sequences, was used to quantify repertoire sharing. As a proxy for the pre-selection repertoire, out-of-frame TCRB sequences from naive cells were analyzed. As stored in TCRdb, this immuneACCESS dataset retains in-frame rearrangements with V and J assigned. A fraction of the clones does not appear; measured against another copy, unresolved V genes explain less than half of the discrepancy, and the remainder lacks a known reason. V and J calls and clone size come straight from that table; D and trimming were deduced from the DNA. The sample data list 300,000 to 400,000 clones, and approximately 15% of these were observed just once. In total, the top ten clones hold around 0.016% of the sample.

The clonotype was recovered from a woman in her late teens or twenties with type 1 diabetes. The sequencing sample was made of naive CD4+ T cells from blood. The intended sense of this specimen's cell subset or site label: true naive CD4+ T cells. The chain is assembled from TRBV7-2 and TRBJ2-7; 14 of the junction bases match TRBD2. At the DNA level, the sequence is TGTGCCAGCAGCCCCCCGGGACTAGCGGGAGTGGGTGAGCAGTACTTC. Translated, this gives CASSPPGLAGVGEQYF.